A selection of T cell receptor beta chains follows, all from one sample in a study of cytomegalovirus exposure and HLA in healthy donors. Clones were sequenced by immunoSEQ multiplex PCR, and TCRdb holds only the in-frame ones, with some missing. The sample includes about 44,000 clones. Sequencing was done on a sample of PBMCs. The receptors were sampled from a male donor in good health and CMV-seronegative. Both conserved end residues are part of each CDR3. Each record gives: CDR3 DNA, CDR3 protein, D gene, clone size, V gene, J gene. A D gene is named only where the DNA matches it firmly. Some rows mark clone size as missing; the rest say once, few, many or name a class of expanded clone.

DNA: TGTGCCAGCTCGACTAACGAGGCCACTGAAGCTTTCTTT; CDR3: CASSTNEATEAFF; D: NA; size: NA; V: TRBV18; J: TRBJ1-1
DNA: TGCGCCAGCAGTGAGTCCCCCGGCTACGAGCAGTACTTC; CDR3: CASSESPGYEQYF; D: NA; size: NA; V: TRBV10-1; J: TRBJ2-7
DNA: TGTGCCAGCAAGCCGGACAGGGGTGAAGTGGAAAAACTGTTTTTT; CDR3: CASKPDRGEVEKLFF; D: TRBD1; size: NA; V: TRBV6-1; J: TRBJ1-4
DNA: TGCGCCAGCAGCCTACGGACTAGTAGGGGCGAGCAGTACTTC; CDR3: CASSLRTSRGEQYF; D: TRBD2; size: NA; V: TRBV5-1; J: TRBJ2-7
DNA: TGTGCCAGTAGTACGAACAGCTTCTACGAGCAGTACTTC; CDR3: CASSTNSFYEQYF; D: NA; size: NA; V: TRBV19; J: TRBJ2-7
DNA: TGTGCCAGCAGCTTGGACACAGTTGGTGGCTACACCTTC; CDR3: CASSLDTVGGYTF; D: NA; size: NA; V: TRBV5-4; J: TRBJ1-2
DNA: TGTGCCAGCACCCGGACTAGCGGGACCGTTGAGCAGTTCTTC; CDR3: CASTRTSGTVEQFF; D: TRBD2; size: NA; V: TRBV28; J: TRBJ2-1
DNA: TGTGCCAGCAGCACGGATAGGGGCTATGAAAAACTGTTTTTT; CDR3: CASSTDRGYEKLFF; D: NA; size: NA; V: TRBV6-1; J: TRBJ1-4
DNA: TGTGCCAGCACCAGACTAGCGGGGCTGGTGGTGCAGTTCTTC; CDR3: CASTRLAGLVVQFF; D: TRBD2; size: NA; V: TRBV2; J: TRBJ2-1
DNA: TGTGCCAGCGGGACTCCCAATCAGCCCCAGCATTTT; CDR3: CASGTPNQPQHF; D: NA; size: NA; V: TRBV2; J: TRBJ1-5
DNA: TGTGCCAGCAGCTTGGACAGGAGCCACGGCTACACCTTC; CDR3: CASSLDRSHGYTF; D: NA; size: NA; V: TRBV5-6; J: TRBJ1-2
DNA: TGCGCCAGCATGCAGGGCGGCGAGCAGTACTTC; CDR3: CASMQGGEQYF; D: NA; size: NA; V: TRBV4-1; J: TRBJ2-7
DNA: TGTGCCAGCAGCCTCCAAACAGATAGCACAGATACGCAGTATTTT; CDR3: CASSLQTDSTDTQYF; D: NA; size: medium-sized; V: TRBV4-2; J: TRBJ2-3
DNA: TGTGCCAGCAGCTCCCAGGGAAGAGAGACCCAGTACTTC; CDR3: CASSSQGRETQYF; D: NA; size: NA; V: TRBV7-9; J: TRBJ2-5
DNA: TGCGCCAGCCGGGCCGGGACTAGCGGCACCCCCCATGAGCAGTTCTTC; CDR3: CASRAGTSGTPHEQFF; D: TRBD2; size: NA; V: TRBV5-1; J: TRBJ2-1
DNA: TGTGCCAGCACCCTCGGCGGGGTTTTGGGACGGAGCAATGAGCAGTTCTTC; CDR3: CASTLGGVLGRSNEQFF; D: NA; size: NA; V: TRBV5-4; J: TRBJ2-1
DNA: TGCGCCAGCGGACAGGGCTATGGCTACACCTTC; CDR3: CASGQGYGYTF; D: TRBD1; size: NA; V: TRBV5-1; J: TRBJ1-2
DNA: TGTGCCAGCCAGACAGGGAGCAATCAGCCCCAGCATTTT; CDR3: CASQTGSNQPQHF; D: TRBD1; size: NA; V: TRBV2; J: TRBJ1-5
DNA: TGTGCCAGCAGCTTACTGTTAAACACCGGGGAGCTGTTTTTT; CDR3: CASSLLLNTGELFF; D: NA; size: NA; V: TRBV7-3; J: TRBJ2-2
DNA: TGTGCCAGCAGCGAAGGCTTTAGCGGAAACTACGAGCAGTACTTC; CDR3: CASSEGFSGNYEQYF; D: NA; size: NA; V: TRBV2; J: TRBJ2-7
DNA: TGCGCCAGCAGTGAGCGAGGGGGCGGTGAGCAGTTCTTC; CDR3: CASSERGGGEQFF; D: TRBD1; size: NA; V: TRBV10-1; J: TRBJ2-1
DNA: TGTGCCAGCAGACGGGTTATCGACAGGGGGTCTCAGCCCCAGCATTTT; CDR3: CASRRVIDRGSQPQHF; D: TRBD1; size: NA; V: TRBV28; J: TRBJ1-5
DNA: TGTGCCCGCAGGGTTGGAAATTCACCCCTCCACTTT; CDR3: CARRVGNSPLHF; D: NA; size: NA; V: TRBV30; J: TRBJ1-6
DNA: TGTGCCAGCAGTCCCTCTTGGGGCCCCTACGAGCAGTACTTC; CDR3: CASSPSWGPYEQYF; D: NA; size: NA; V: TRBV27; J: TRBJ2-7
DNA: TGTGCCAGTAGTAGCGAGACTAGCGGGGCCTACGAGCAGTACTTC; CDR3: CASSSETSGAYEQYF; D: TRBD2; size: NA; V: TRBV19; J: TRBJ2-7
DNA: TGTGCCAGTCGGGACACTGTGAACTATGGCTACACCTTC; CDR3: CASRDTVNYGYTF; D: NA; size: NA; V: TRBV6-1; J: TRBJ1-2
DNA: TGCGCCAGCAGCCGTAGCGGTGCGTCGTCGGACACTGAAGCTTTCTTT; CDR3: CASSRSGASSDTEAFF; D: NA; size: NA; V: TRBV4-1; J: TRBJ1-1
DNA: TGCGCCAGCAGCCAAGATCCTAGCGGGACTAGCTACGAGCAGTACTTC; CDR3: CASSQDPSGTSYEQYF; D: TRBD2; size: NA; V: TRBV4-1; J: TRBJ2-7
DNA: TGTGCCAGCAGTGACTCGAGCGGGGGAGTAGAGACCCAGTACTTC; CDR3: CASSDSSGGVETQYF; D: TRBD2; size: NA; V: TRBV6-4; J: TRBJ2-5
DNA: TGTGCCAGTACCCGGGGAAATTCACCCCTCCACTTT; CDR3: CASTRGNSPLHF; D: NA; size: NA; V: TRBV9; J: TRBJ1-6